Below, 12 T cell receptor beta chains from the same sample are listed, as sequenced in a study of blood T cell repertoires in COVID-19. Clones were sequenced by immunoSEQ multiplex PCR, and TCRdb holds only the in-frame ones, with some missing. The sample yields 230,000 or so clones, about 91% seen once. Sequencing was performed on PBMCs or T cells enriched from blood (not recorded which). The receptors here all came from a woman in her thirties or forties with acute COVID-19.

The chain combines TRBV11-2 with TRBJ1-5, with 10 bases fitting TRBD1. The CDR3 is 17 amino acids. Germline V gene data show CDR1 as SGHAT and CDR2 as FQNNGV. V shed 0 bases and J 3 bases; nucleotides not matched to a gene: 5. The CDR3 DNA is TGTGCCAGCAGCTTAGATCCCGGGACAGGGGTCAATCAGCCCCAGCATTTT. Translation: CASSLDPGTGVNQPQHF.

This CDR3 is CASSLALLAGVSTGELFF. The CDR3 DNA is TGCGCCAGCAGCTTGGCCTTGCTAGCGGGAGTAAGCACCGGGGAGCTGTTTTTT. The J gene is TRBJ2-2, the V gene TRBV5-1; 10 bases fit TRBD2. The CDR3 spans 18 residues. Per germline, CDR1 SGHRS and CDR2 YFSETQ. With V trimmed by 0 bases and J by 4 bases, 9 bases remained unmatched.

V is TRBV7-2 and J is TRBJ1-5; tentatively, D is TRBD1 (6 bases). Trimming cost V 5 bases and J 11 bases, with 16 bases left between them. The CDR3 consists of 13 residues. Germline CDR1 reads SGHTA; CDR2 reads FQGNSA. The CDR3 DNA reads as TGTGCCAGCAGCCCCGGGGGGGCGCTGACCCAGCATTTT. As protein: CASSPGGALTQHF.

The chain carries TRBV2 and TRBJ1-4; 8 positions match TRBD1. J was trimmed by 8 bases and V by 6 bases; bases with no gene match: 11. Germline CDR1 reads SNHLY; CDR2 reads FYNNEI. The CDR3 sequence is 15 residues long. The CDR3 protein is CASSGSDREFEKLFF. DNA for the CDR3: TGTGCCAGCAGCGGGTCGGACAGGGAGTTCGAAAAACTGTTTTTT. Based on the CDR3 plus reference TRBV2 and TRBJ1-4, the full variable domain is EPEVTQTPSHQVTQMGQEVILRCVPISNHLYFYWYRQILGQKVEFLVSFYNNEISEKSEIFDDQFSVERPDGSNFTLKIRSTKLEDSAMYFCASSGSDREFEKLFFGSGTQLSVL.

DNA of the CDR3: TGTGCTGCCTTGACGGGGCGGGGGAACGCGAACACCGGGGAGCTGTTTTTT. Protein: CAALTGRGNANTGELFF. J is TRBJ2-2 and V is TRBV10-3; TRBD2 agrees at 7 bases. Per germline, CDR1 ENHRY and CDR2 SYGVKD. This CDR3 is built from 17 residues.

The chain uses TRBV7-8 and TRBJ2-2, with D perhaps matching TRBD2 (5 bases). Germline CDR1 and CDR2: SGHVS and FQNEAQ. The V end lost 3 bases, the J end lost 4 bases, and 9 bases lay between the germline ends. This CDR3 comprises 14 residues. Here the CDR3 DNA reads TGTGCCAGCAGCTTTGGACTGACCACCGGGGAGCTGTTTTTT. Translating gives CASSFGLTTGELFF.

The CDR3 loop is CSVVGSQTNNEQFF. DNA for the CDR3: TGCAGCGTTGTGGGCTCGCAGACAAACAATGAGCAGTTCTTC. V is TRBV29-1 and J is TRBJ2-1; D unresolved. Germline V gives CDR1 SQVTM, CDR2 ANQGSEA. The CDR3 consists of 14 residues. Trimming stripped 4 bases from V and 5 bases from J, with 15 bases between.

The chain joins TRBV6-4 to TRBJ1-4; D gene ambiguous. Germline CDR1 and CDR2: MRHNA and SNTAGT. The CDR3 runs to 19 residues. V was pared by 7 bases and J by 0 bases, with 24 bases between. In nucleotides, the CDR3 is TGTGCCAGCAATCTTTTTAGAGGAAATAGTCGAGCAACTAATGAAAAACTGTTTTTT. This encodes CASNLFRGNSRATNEKLFF.

The V call is TRBV2, the J call TRBJ2-5, with TRBD1 matching 7 bases. V lost 8 bases and J lost 5; bases outside the gene matches: 8. Germline V gene lookup returns CDR1 SNHLY and CDR2 FYNNEI. The CDR3 is made up of 13 amino acids. DNA for the CDR3: TGTGCCAGCGTTGTAGGGGGCGCGGAGACCCAGTACTTC. The encoded protein is CASVVGGAETQYF.

Here the CDR3 reads CASSALAGDNEQFF. For the CDR3, the DNA is TGCGCCAGCAGTGCCCTAGCGGGAGACAATGAGCAGTTCTTC. This rearrangement joins TRBV10-1 to TRBJ2-1; 10 bases agree with TRBD2. The CDR3 extends over 14 amino acids. In germline, CDR1 is WNHNN, CDR2 SYGVQD (reference sequence). V lost 4 bases and J lost 5; bases outside the gene matches: 2.

The chain employs TRBV10-3 and TRBJ2-7, with 9 bases that match TRBD1. Looked up from germline, CDR1 is ENHRY and CDR2 is SYGVKD. With V trimmed by 10 bases and J by 3 bases, 7 bases remained unmatched. CDR3 length: 13 amino acids. The CDR3 coding sequence is TGTGCCACGGGGACAGGGAGTAGCTACGAGCAGTACTTC. It encodes CATGTGSSYEQYF.

The chain employs TRBV28 and TRBJ1-1; D is uncertain. This CDR3 contains 13 residues. Trimming stripped 3 bases from V and 6 bases from J, with 11 bases between. Germline CDR1 is MDHEN and CDR2 is SYDVKM. The CDR3 reads CASSFNQYPEAFF. CDR3 sequence (DNA): TGTGCCAGCAGTTTCAACCAGTACCCTGAAGCTTTCTTT.